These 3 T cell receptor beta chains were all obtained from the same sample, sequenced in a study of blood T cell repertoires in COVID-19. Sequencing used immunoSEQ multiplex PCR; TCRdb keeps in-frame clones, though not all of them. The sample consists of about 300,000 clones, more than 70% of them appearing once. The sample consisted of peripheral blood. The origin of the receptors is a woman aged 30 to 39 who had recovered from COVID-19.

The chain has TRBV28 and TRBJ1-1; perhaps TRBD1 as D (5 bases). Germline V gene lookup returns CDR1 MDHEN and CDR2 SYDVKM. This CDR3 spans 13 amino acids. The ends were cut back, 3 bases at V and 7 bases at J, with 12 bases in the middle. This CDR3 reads CASSFHRTDEAFF. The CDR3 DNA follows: TGTGCCAGCAGTTTCCACAGGACGGATGAAGCTTTCTTT.

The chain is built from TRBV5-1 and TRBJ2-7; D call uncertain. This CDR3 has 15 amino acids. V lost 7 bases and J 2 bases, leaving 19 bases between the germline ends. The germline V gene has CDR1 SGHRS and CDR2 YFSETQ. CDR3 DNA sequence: TGCGCCAGCGCCCCAAGGTCAGGTCCTACCTACGAGCAGTACTTC. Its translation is CASAPRSGPTYEQYF.

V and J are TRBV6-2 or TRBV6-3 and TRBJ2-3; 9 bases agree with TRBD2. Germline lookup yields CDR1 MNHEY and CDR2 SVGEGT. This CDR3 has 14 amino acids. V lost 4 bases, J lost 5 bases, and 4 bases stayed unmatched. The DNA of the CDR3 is TGTGCCAGCAGTTGGCAGACTAGCGGAGATACGCAGTATTTT. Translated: CASSWQTSGDTQYF.